A selection of T cell receptor beta chains follows, all from one sample in a study of blood T cell repertoires in COVID-19. Using immunoSEQ multiplex PCR, the repertoire was profiled, and TCRdb retains in-frame clones only, with some absent. In the table there are approximately 140,000 clones, about four fifths of which are singletons. The sample consisted of peripheral blood. The receptors shown here come from a human donor with acute or convalescent COVID-19. The donor label of this sample is uncertain. The CDR3 runs from the conserved cysteine through the conserved F or W. A D gene is named only where the DNA matches it firmly. Some rows have no size entry. The others give once, few or many, or a class for an expanded clone.

V	D	J	size	CDR3	DNA
TRBV18	NA	TRBJ1-1	NA	CASGQLNTEAFF	TGTGCCAGCGGACAGTTGAACACTGAAGCTTTCTTT
TRBV9	NA	TRBJ2-3	NA	CASSVGLTNTDTQYF	TGTGCCAGCAGCGTAGGGCTTACTAACACAGATACGCAGTATTTT
TRBV9	NA	TRBJ1-2	NA	CASSFSDILNYGYTF	TGTGCCAGCAGCTTTTCTGACATTCTTAACTATGGCTACACCTTC
TRBV19	TRBD1	TRBJ2-7	NA	CASSPPDRVEGEQYF	TGTGCCAGTAGTCCTCCGGACAGGGTTGAGGGCGAGCAGTACTTC
TRBV2	TRBD1	TRBJ2-7	NA	CASRGTGKSVLMGEQYF	TGTGCCAGCAGAGGGACAGGGAAATCGGTTTTGATGGGGGAGCAGTACTTC
TRBV5-6	TRBD2	TRBJ2-3	NA	CASSPGTSGPGTQYF	TGTGCCAGCAGCCCGGGGACTAGCGGTCCCGGTACGCAGTATTTT
TRBV6-5	NA	TRBJ2-3	NA	CASSSPGAGTQYF	TGTGCCAGCAGTTCCCCAGGGGCCGGTACGCAGTATTTT
TRBV5-1	NA	TRBJ1-5	NA	CASSPRGGSGQPQHF	TGCGCCAGCAGCCCGAGGGGAGGGTCGGGTCAGCCCCAGCATTTT
TRBV9	NA	TRBJ2-3	NA	CASSVRGQGTDTQYF	TGTGCCAGCAGCGTAAGGGGACAAGGCACAGATACGCAGTATTTT
TRBV19	NA	TRBJ2-2	NA	CASSPSRELFF	TGTGCCAGTAGCCCTTCTAGGGAGCTGTTTTTT
TRBV19	NA	TRBJ1-2	few	CASRGVYGYTF	TGTGCCAGTAGAGGAGTATATGGCTACACCTTC
TRBV6-6	NA	TRBJ1-2	NA	CASSPSIRGGEDGYTF	TGTGCCAGCAGTCCCTCTATCCGGGGGGGAGAAGATGGCTACACCTTC
TRBV7-2	NA	TRBJ2-3	NA	CASSLGGPTLGYF	TGTGCCAGCAGCTTAGGGGGCCCAACACTGGGGTATTTT
TRBV15	NA	TRBJ1-4	NA	CATLNTGSNEKLFF	TGTGCCACCTTGAACACAGGGAGTAATGAAAAACTGTTTTTT
TRBV5-4	NA	TRBJ2-3	NA	CASSLGTGDTQYF	TGTGCCAGCAGCTTGGGAACAGGGGATACGCAGTATTTT
TRBV21-1	NA	TRBJ1-5	NA	CASSIRDRVNQPQHF	TGTGCCAGCAGCATCCGGGACAGGGTTAATCAGCCCCAGCATTTT
TRBV6-5	NA	TRBJ1-1	NA	CASSTAGNTEAFF	TGTGCCAGCAGTACCGCAGGGAACACTGAAGCTTTCTTT
TRBV19	NA	TRBJ1-2	NA	CASSRRRERSYGYTF	TGTGCCAGTAGTAGACGAAGGGAGCGGAGCTATGGCTACACCTTC
TRBV2	TRBD1	TRBJ2-7	NA	CASSDPGQGASYEQYF	TGTGCCAGCAGTGACCCTGGACAGGGGGCTTCCTACGAGCAGTACTTC
TRBV2	TRBD1	TRBJ1-1	NA	CASRADRAPEAFF	TGTGCCAGCAGGGCGGACAGGGCCCCTGAAGCTTTCTTT
TRBV5-6	NA	TRBJ1-5	NA	CASRPWQGNNQPQHF	TGTGCCAGCCGACCCTGGCAGGGAAACAATCAGCCCCAGCATTTT
TRBV7-9	TRBD2	TRBJ2-2	NA	CASSPGTSGGTGELFF	TGTGCCAGCAGCCCTGGGACTAGCGGGGGCACCGGGGAGCTGTTTTTT
TRBV6-5	NA	TRBJ1-4	once	CASSFRQYATNEKLFF	TGTGCCAGCAGTTTTCGACAGTATGCAACTAATGAAAAACTGTTTTTT
TRBV12-5	TRBD1	TRBJ1-5	NA	CASGFGTGGGQPQHF	TGTGCTAGTGGTTTCGGGACAGGGGGCGGTCAGCCCCAGCATTTT
TRBV6-1	NA	TRBJ1-1	once	CASSEPGKNTEAFF	TGTGCCAGCAGTGAACCAGGGAAGAACACTGAAGCTTTCTTT
TRBV9	TRBD2	TRBJ2-1	NA	CASSVGGADEQFF	TGTGCCAGCAGCGTCGGGGGGGCGGATGAGCAGTTCTTC
TRBV5-1	NA	TRBJ1-5	few	CASSLTGTRNQPQHF	TGCGCCAGCAGCCTTACTGGGACTCGAAATCAGCCCCAGCATTTT
TRBV9	NA	TRBJ2-4	NA	CASGPGLAKNIQYF	TGTGCCAGCGGCCCAGGTCTCGCCAAAAACATTCAGTACTTC
TRBV5-4	TRBD2	TRBJ2-1	NA	CASSPVASGAVYNEQFF	TGTGCCAGCAGCCCGGTGGCTAGCGGGGCGGTCTACAATGAGCAGTTCTTC
TRBV6-6	NA	TRBJ1-1	NA	CASSRELGTEAFF	TGTGCCAGCAGCCGGGAGTTGGGGACTGAAGCTTTCTTT
TRBV18	NA	TRBJ2-7	few	CASSAIASAVEQYF	TGTGCCAGCTCGGCCATCGCTTCCGCCGTGGAGCAGTACTTC
TRBV6-4	TRBD2	TRBJ2-1	NA	CASSDSGGTYNEQFF	TGTGCCAGCAGTGACTCCGGGGGGACCTACAATGAGCAGTTCTTC
TRBV12-3/TRBV12-4	NA	TRBJ1-1	NA	CASSFGLDTEAFF	TGTGCCAGCAGTTTTGGACTGGACACTGAAGCTTTCTTT
TRBV2	NA	TRBJ2-1	few	CASSPARDNYNEQFF	TGTGCCAGCAGTCCCGCCCGGGACAACTACAATGAGCAGTTCTTC
TRBV12-3/TRBV12-4	NA	TRBJ1-2	NA	CASSLGNNYGYTF	TGTGCCAGCAGCCTAGGTAATAACTATGGCTACACCTTC
TRBV6-6	TRBD1	TRBJ1-6	NA	CASTSTGFNSPLHF	TGTGCCAGCACCTCGACAGGGTTTAATTCACCCCTCCACTTT
TRBV5-1	TRBD1	TRBJ2-1	NA	CASSLGGTGTGKKNEQFF	TGCGCCAGCAGCTTAGGGGGGACTGGGACAGGGAAAAAGAATGAGCAGTTCTTC
TRBV9	TRBD2	TRBJ2-1	NA	CASSDAFSSGGNEQFF	TGTGCCAGCAGCGACGCCTTTTCTAGCGGGGGTAATGAGCAGTTCTTC
TRBV27	NA	TRBJ1-2	NA	CASSPTSADYGYTF	TGTGCCAGCAGTCCGACTTCCGCGGACTATGGCTACACCTTC
TRBV20-1	NA	TRBJ1-5	NA	CSASGGESQPQHF	TGCAGTGCTAGTGGGGGGGAGAGTCAGCCCCAGCATTTT
TRBV5-5	NA	TRBJ1-4	NA	CASSPVTGPNEKLFF	TGTGCCAGCAGCCCGGTCACAGGGCCAAATGAAAAACTGTTTTTT
TRBV5-4	NA	TRBJ2-2	NA	CASSRDRTNTGELFF	TGTGCCAGCAGCCGTGACAGGACGAACACCGGGGAGCTGTTTTTT
TRBV7-9	NA	TRBJ2-5	NA	CASSLLAEETQYF	TGTGCCAGCAGCTTACTAGCTGAAGAGACCCAGTACTTC
TRBV19	TRBD2	TRBJ2-2	NA	CASSIESGGAGELFF	TGTGCCAGTAGTATAGAGAGCGGGGGGGCCGGGGAGCTGTTTTTT
TRBV5-6	NA	TRBJ1-1	NA	CASRLPGGGEAFF	TGTGCCAGCAGACTCCCGGGAGGGGGTGAAGCTTTCTTT
TRBV18	TRBD1	TRBJ2-2	NA	CASSPGQGLQGAGELFF	TGTGCCAGCTCACCGGGACAGGGACTTCAAGGGGCCGGGGAGCTGTTTTTT
TRBV2	TRBD1	TRBJ2-5	NA	CASRRQGDQYF	TGTGCCAGCCGAAGACAGGGGGACCAGTACTTC
TRBV19	NA	TRBJ1-2	NA	CASSIDLDYGYTF	TGTGCCAGTAGTATAGATCTCGACTATGGCTACACCTTC
TRBV4-1	NA	TRBJ1-5	NA	CASSHQSGRSRNQPQHF	TGCGCCAGCAGCCATCAAAGCGGACGATCTCGCAATCAGCCCCAGCATTTT
TRBV11-3	TRBD1	TRBJ2-2	NA	CASSFQGVTGELFF	TGTGCCAGCAGCTTTCAGGGGGTCACCGGGGAGCTGTTTTTT
TRBV12-2	NA	TRBJ1-5	NA	CASRLRQGPSNQPQHF	TGTGCAAGTCGCTTGCGACAGGGACCTAGCAATCAGCCCCAGCATTTT
TRBV6-5	TRBD2	TRBJ2-4	NA	CASSSRGEGKNIQYF	TGTGCCAGCAGTTCGCGGGGGGAAGGCAAAAACATTCAGTACTTC
TRBV24-1	NA	TRBJ2-1	NA	CATSVANEQFF	TGTGCCACCAGTGTGGCCAATGAGCAGTTCTTC